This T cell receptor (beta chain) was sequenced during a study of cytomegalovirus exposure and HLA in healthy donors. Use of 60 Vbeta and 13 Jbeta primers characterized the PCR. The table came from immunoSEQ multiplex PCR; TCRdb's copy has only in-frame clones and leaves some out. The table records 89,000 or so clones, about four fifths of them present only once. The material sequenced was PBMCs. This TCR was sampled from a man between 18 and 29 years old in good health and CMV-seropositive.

CDR3 nucleotides: TGTGCCAGTAGTTTCCGACAGGGTAATTCACCCCTCCACTTT. This sequence encodes CASSFRQGNSPLHF. The genes are TRBV19 and TRBJ1-6; 7 nucleotides match TRBD1. The CDR3 runs to 14 residues. Germline V CDR1 and CDR2: LNHDA, SQIVND (reference sequence). Losses at the gene ends were 5 bases for V and 6 bases for J; bases not matched to a gene: 4.